This T cell receptor beta chain was obtained from a study of human T cells and chemical hapten exposure. In the study overall: The scalp of each patient received a weekly diphenylcyclopropenone dose for the full approximately 25-week study.

With V trimmed by 6 bases and J by 3 bases, 7 bases remained unmatched. This CDR3 spans 14 amino acids. From germline, CDR1 is DFQATT and CDR2 SNEGSKA (reference sequence). Stated time point: patch test 3, about 24 weeks after DPC sensitization. Stated treatment: therapeutic diphenylcyclopropenone sensitization with weekly scalp DPC. Alopecia patients between 18 and 70 years old and suitable for DPC were used as donors. Via MiXCR, TCRdb re-called the RACE reads, giving one row per CDR3 protein. The sample yields just over 95,000 distinct CDR3 sequences, around a quarter seen once. Broader study findings: Having alopecia, the donors may differ immunologically from healthy people.

About this clonotype: Its antigen is not known.

The origin of this receptor is a man in his forties or fifties with alopecia areata. Some clones in this sample may be carry-over from other donors' samples. This chain joins TRBV20-1 and TRBJ2-1; TRBD2 agrees at 8 bases. Sequences were derived from whole blood, sampled in connection with sensitization to the hapten diphenylcyclopropenone (DPC). The CDR3, as DNA: TGCAGTGCAACCGGGACTAGTGACTACAATGAGCAGTTCTTC. Encoded protein: CSATGTSDYNEQFF.